One T cell receptor (beta chain) is described in this entry. Its cognate antigen has yet to be identified. Base quality data are lacking; no much larger clone is found one base away. This specimen comes from a study of T cells in narcolepsy (dated by TCRdb to about 2018). Looking at the study overall: Patients with narcolepsy type 1 or type 2 (NT1, NT2) were enrolled in the study together with healthy control donors. Autoreactive T cells targeting hypocretin neuron self-antigens (hypocretin, TRIB2) were sought in narcolepsy patients, and TCR Vbeta sequencing was used to track clonotypes in blood and CSF. What the work shows at the level of the full study, not this receptor alone: In plots comparing CSF and blood CD4+ T cell clonotypes from the same patient, HCRT-specific and TRIB2-specific autoreactive clonotypes were highlighted. Numbers of sequenced blood memory CD4+ clonotypes were comparable, averaging roughly 40,000 in patients and approximately 30,000 in controls. No sequences matching autoreactive T cell clones were contained in some blood memory CD4+ repertoires from patients and controls. Autoreactive clonotypes were reported to be detected serially in the blood of the same patients and of different patients, but not in the blood of healthy controls.

The CDR3 measures 16 amino acids from cysteine to phenylalanine. Only CDR3 DNA remains: 48 bases, in frame from the first base. Trimming leaves V shorter by 3 bases and J shorter by 1 base, with the junction holding 6 bases beyond the gene matches. In the germline V gene, CDR1 corresponds to SGDLS and CDR2 to YYNGEE. The library was prepared using the immunoSEQ multiplex PCR assay. The table comes from immuneACCESS by way of TCRdb, which keeps in-frame sequences with V and J called. Part of the clones is missing from these tables; in studies checked, under half for an unresolved V gene and the rest for unknown reasons. This sample gives about 24,000 clones in total; 75% to 85% of them show up just once. The ten largest clones represent around 9.6% of the sample. Memory CD4+ T cells were sorted ex vivo from peripheral blood of narcolepsy patients and healthy controls for TCR Vbeta sequencing.

This clonotype originated in a human donor in good health. Rearrangement joined TRBV9 to TRBJ2-2, with TRBD1 identical over 7 junction bases. The specimen was memory (CD45RA-) CD4+ T cells from blood. Per the publication, the cell subset or site label means: memory T cells sorted ex vivo from peripheral blood. At the DNA level, the sequence is TGTGCCAGCAGCGGATTACGACAGGGGAACACCGGGGAGCTGTTTTTT. The translation is CASSGLRQGNTGELFF.